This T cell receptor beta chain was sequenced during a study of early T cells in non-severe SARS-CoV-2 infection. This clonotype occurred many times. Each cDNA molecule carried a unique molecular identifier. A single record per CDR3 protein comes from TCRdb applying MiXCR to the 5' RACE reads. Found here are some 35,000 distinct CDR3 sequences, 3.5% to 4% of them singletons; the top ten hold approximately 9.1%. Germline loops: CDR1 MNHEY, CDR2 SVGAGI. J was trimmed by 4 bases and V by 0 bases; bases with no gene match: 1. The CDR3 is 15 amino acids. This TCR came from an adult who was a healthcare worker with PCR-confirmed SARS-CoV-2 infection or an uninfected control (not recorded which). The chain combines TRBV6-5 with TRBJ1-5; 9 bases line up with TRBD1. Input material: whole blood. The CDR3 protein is CASSYSGQGNQPQHF. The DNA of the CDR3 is TGTGCCAGCAGTTACTCCGGACAGGGGAATCAGCCCCAGCATTTT.